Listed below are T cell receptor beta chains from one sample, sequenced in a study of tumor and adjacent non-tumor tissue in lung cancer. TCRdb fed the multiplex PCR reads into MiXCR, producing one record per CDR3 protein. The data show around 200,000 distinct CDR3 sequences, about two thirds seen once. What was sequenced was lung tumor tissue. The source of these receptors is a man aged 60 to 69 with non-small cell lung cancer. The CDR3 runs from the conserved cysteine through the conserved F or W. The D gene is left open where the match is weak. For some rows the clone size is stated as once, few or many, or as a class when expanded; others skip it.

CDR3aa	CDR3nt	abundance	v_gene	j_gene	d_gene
CSATKTNEKLFF	TGCAGTGCTACAAAGACAAATGAAAAACTGTTTTTT	.	TRBV20-1	TRBJ1-4	.
CTSSFPGGPSQNIQYF	TGTACCAGCAGCTTCCCGGGGGGGCCTTCCCAAAACATTCAGTACTTC	.	TRBV5-5	TRBJ2-4	TRBD2
CTSSHLGTGRIGAYGYTF	TGCACCAGCAGCCATCTCGGGACAGGGCGGATCGGGGCTTATGGCTACACCTTC	.	TRBV4-3	TRBJ1-2	TRBD1
CASSPGSSGVREQFF	TGTGCCAGCAGCCCCGGGAGTAGCGGGGTTCGGGAGCAGTTCTTT	.	TRBV11-1	TRBJ2-1	TRBD2
CASSPPGRVQESQYF	TGTGCCAGCAGTCCCCCGGGACGGGTCCAAGAGTCCCAGTACTTC	.	TRBV28	TRBJ2-5	.
CASSPGTGGYGYTF	TGTGCCAGCAGCCCTGGGACAGGGGGCTATGGCTACACCTTC	many	TRBV11-2	TRBJ1-2	TRBD1
CASSLGRGFEAFF	TGTGCCAGCAGCCTAGGGAGGGGGTTTGAAGCTTTCTTT	many	TRBV13	TRBJ1-1	.
CASISALISGNTIYF	TGTGCTAGCATCAGTGCCCTGATCTCTGGAAACACCATATATTTT	.	TRBV6-6	TRBJ1-3	.
CSASGGWNTEAFF	TGCAGTGCTAGTGGAGGGTGGAACACTGAAGCTTTCTTT	many	TRBV20-1	TRBJ1-1	.
CSATGTRGIDTQYF	TGCAGTGCGACCGGGACAAGGGGCATAGATACGCAGTATTTT	.	TRBV20-1	TRBJ2-3	.
CASSGLDGKRQFF	TGTGCCAGCAGCGGACTAGACGGGAAGAGGCAGTTCTTC	many	TRBV6-2/TRBV6-3	TRBJ2-1	TRBD2
CASSHVAGQGASSSYNEQFF	TGTGCCAGCAGCCATGTAGCGGGACAGGGGGCTTCCAGCTCCTACAATGAGCAGTTCTTC	.	TRBV4-2	TRBJ2-1	TRBD1
CATTGVSRYTEASF	TGTGCCACCACAGGGGTTTCTCGCTACACTGAAGCTTCCTTT	.	TRBV12-3/TRBV12-4	TRBJ1-1	TRBD1
CSANQAEPYTQYF	TGCAGTGCTAACCAAGCGGAGCCTTATACGCAGTATTTT	few	TRBV20-1	TRBJ2-3	.
CTSSSPGGWTEAFF	TGTACCAGCAGCTCCCCGGGGGGGTGGACTGAAGCTTTCTTT	.	TRBV12-3/TRBV12-4	TRBJ1-1	.
CSVLAGVGGENTEAFF	TGCAGCGTTCTCGCTGGTGTGGGGGGGGAGAACACTGAAGCCTTCTTT	.	TRBV29-1	TRBJ1-1	.
CASSLLSLTSLGDSYNSPLHF	TGTGCCAGCAGCTTATTATCACTCACTAGTTTAGGCGATTCATATAATTCACCCCTCCACTTT	once	TRBV11-2	TRBJ1-6	.
CASTQRGSETEYF	TGTGCCAGCACGCAGCGGGGGTCAGAGACCGAGTACTTC	.	TRBV11-2	TRBJ2-5	TRBD2
CSVEGHQEQFF	TGCAGCGTTGAGGGCCACCAGGAGCAGTTCTTC	many	TRBV29-1	TRBJ2-1	.
CVSSIQRNYGYTF	TGTGTCAGCAGTATCCAGCGTAACTATGGCTACACCTTC	.	TRBV6-1	TRBJ1-2	.
CASSPSPYRRSTGELLF	TGTGCCAGCAGTCCTTCTCCCTATCGGAGATCCACCGGGGAGCTGTTATTT	.	TRBV6-1	TRBJ2-2	.
CASSLVAPPNGQFF	TGTGCCAGCAGCTTAGTTGCACCCCCTAACGGGCAGTTCTTC	.	TRBV11-3	TRBJ2-1	.
CASRSSGRARDEQFF	TGTGCCAGCAGATCTAGCGGGAGGGCCAGAGATGAGCAGTTCTTC	many	TRBV6-2/TRBV6-3	TRBJ2-1	TRBD2
CASSCPQLPLVGLETQYF	TGTGCCAGCAGTTGTCCCCAACTGCCCCTAGTGGGTTTAGAGACCCAGTACTTC	.	TRBV6-5	TRBJ2-5	.
CIARAGGPSF	TGCATTGCTCGAGCGGGAGGGCCGAGTTTT	.	TRBV20-1	TRBJ2-3	TRBD2
CANSFRSDRFPSYEQYF	TGTGCCAACAGTTTCAGGTCGGACAGGTTCCCTTCCTACGAGCAGTACTTC	.	TRBV28	TRBJ2-7	TRBD1
CANSRLLGQSYGYTF	TGTGCCAACAGCCGACTTCTTGGGCAGAGCTATGGCTACACCTTC	.	TRBV11-2	TRBJ1-2	.
CASSEVAALEAFF	TGTGCCAGCAGTGAGGTGGCAGCCCTTGAAGCTTTCTTT	many	TRBV6-1	TRBJ1-1	.
CASSFGTQYF	TGTGCCAGCAGTTTTGGTACGCAGTATTTT	.	TRBV28	TRBJ2-3	.
CSATGTSGGAQETQYF	TGCAGTGCTACCGGGACTAGCGGGGGGGCCCAAGAGACCCAGTACTTC	few	TRBV20-1	TRBJ2-5	TRBD2
CTSSQDRGEGGYTF	TGCACCAGCAGCCAAGATCGCGGGGAAGGTGGCTACACCTTC	.	TRBV4-1	TRBJ1-2	.
CSARDGGGRSYNEQFF	TGCAGTGCTAGGGACGGCGGGGGGCGCTCCTACAATGAGCAGTTCTTC	many	TRBV20-1	TRBJ2-1	TRBD2
CVSSIHAGNTGELFF	TGTGTCAGTAGTATACATGCGGGGAACACCGGGGAGCTGTTTTTT	.	TRBV19	TRBJ2-2	.
CASRLGGSEGYTF	TGTGCCAGCAGGCTAGGGGGCAGTGAGGGCTACACCTTC	.	TRBV25-1	TRBJ1-2	TRBD1
CSATGGSSTNEKLFF	TGCAGTGCCACCGGCGGGAGTTCAACTAATGAAAAACTGTTTTTT	many	TRBV20-1	TRBJ1-4	.
CASSQRGQGYSGTNVLTF	TGTGCCAGCAGCCAGAGGGGACAGGGCTACTCTGGGACCAACGTCCTTACTTTC	.	TRBV11-1	TRBJ2-6	TRBD1
CSAKSGVGNTIYF	TGCAGTGCCAAATCCGGGGTTGGAAACACCATATATTTT	.	TRBV20-1	TRBJ1-3	.
CSVPQVSGRTEAFF	TGCAGTGTTCCACAGGTGAGCGGTAGGACTGAAGCTTTCTTT	many	TRBV20-1	TRBJ1-1	.
CASSPGQGANYGYTF	TGCGCCAGCAGCCCGGGACAGGGGGCTAACTATGGCTACACCTTC	.	TRBV4-1	TRBJ1-2	TRBD1
CSAYPAGATDTQYF	TGCAGTGCCTACCCAGCGGGGGCCACAGATACGCAGTATTTT	many	TRBV20-1	TRBJ2-3	TRBD2
CSLEGPRASGGAREQFF	TGCAGCCTTGAGGGCCCCAGAGCTAGCGGGGGGGCAAGGGAGCAGTTCTTC	.	TRBV29-1	TRBJ2-1	TRBD2
CASSQDGWGYISPLHF	TGCGCCAGCAGCCAAGATGGTTGGGGGTATATTTCACCCCTCCACTTT	once	TRBV4-3	TRBJ1-6	.
CAISLRAGAACNEQFF	TGTGCCATCAGTTTACGGGCGGGAGCGGCCTGCAATGAGCAATTCTTC	.	TRBV12-3/TRBV12-4	TRBJ2-1	TRBD2
CVSSDRGADQPQHF	TGTGTCAGCAGTGATAGGGGAGCGGACCAGCCCCAGCATTTT	.	TRBV6-1	TRBJ1-5	.
CRTGGRENGYTF	TGCCGCACCGGGGGCAGGGAAAATGGCTACACCTTC	.	TRBV29-1	TRBJ1-2	.
CAYSPATDQETQCF	TGTGCCTACAGCCCCGCGACGGACCAAGAGACCCAGTGCTTC	.	TRBV11-2	TRBJ2-5	.
CSARGDRHYGYTF	TGCAGTGCTAGAGGGGACAGGCATTATGGCTACACCTTC	.	TRBV20-1	TRBJ1-2	TRBD1
CTSSPGYNEQFF	TGTACCAGCAGTCCAGGGTACAATGAGCAGTTCTTC	.	TRBV5-6	TRBJ2-1	.
CASSPSGTIGAEQFF	TGTGCCAGCAGCCCCTCCGGGACTATCGGGGCTGAGCAGTTCTTC	.	TRBV6-6	TRBJ2-1	TRBD2
CSASPDRPGRVQPQHF	TGCAGTGCTAGTCCGGACAGACCGGGCCGGGTGCAGCCCCAGCATTTT	.	TRBV20-1	TRBJ1-5	.
CGSSLTDMANEQFF	TGTGGTAGCAGCCTGACCGATATGGCTAATGAGCAGTTCTTC	.	TRBV4-2	TRBJ2-1	.
CASSQWTSGRNNEQFF	TGTGCCAGCAGCCAGTGGACTAGCGGGCGAAACAATGAGCAGTTCTTC	.	TRBV11-2	TRBJ2-1	TRBD2
CASSTRTGFIVAYNEQFF	TGTGCCAGCAGTACTCGCACAGGATTCATCGTTGCCTACAATGAGCAGTTCTTC	many	TRBV6-2/TRBV6-3	TRBJ2-1	.
CPWSRGWAGGGYGYTF	TGTCCCTGGAGCCGTGGGTGGGCAGGCGGAGGTTATGGCTACACCTTC	.	TRBV30	TRBJ1-2	.
CSARLALTSESQYF	TGCAGTGCTAGACTCGCCCTTACCTCGGAGAGCCAGTACTTC	.	TRBV20-1	TRBJ2-5	.
CASSVNLAPYEQYF	TGTGCCAGCAGCGTTAACTTGGCCCCCTACGAGCAGTACTTC	many	TRBV12-3/TRBV12-4	TRBJ2-7	.
CASSPRRQTSYQQYF	TGTGCCAGCAGTCCCCGGCGCCAGACCTCCTACCAGCAGTACTTC	.	TRBV11-2	TRBJ2-7	.
CTSSSGGTGLHSPLHF	TGTACCAGCAGCTCCGGCGGGACAGGGTTGCATTCACCCCTCCACTTT	.	TRBV11-3	TRBJ1-6	TRBD1